This T cell receptor beta chain was recovered during a study of blood T cell repertoires in COVID-19. Overall study context: Samples of COVID-19 (acute and convalescent) were obtained from the United States, Italy and Spain. From T cells, B-cell-depleted T cells, or PBMCs came the material, which was cDNA or gDNA.

Original methodology: Using reference gene primer amplification, nucleated cell counts were estimated. The assay was immunoSEQ multiplex PCR, and TCRdb's table has in-frame clones only and misses some. The V and J calls and clone size come from that table; D and trimming were worked out from the DNA. The data show 250,000 or so clones, approximately 90% seen once. Germline-derived CDR1 and CDR2 are SGDLS and YYNGEE. Losses at the gene ends were 1 base for V and 4 bases for J; bases not matched to a gene: 9. This CDR3 spans 17 amino acids. The receptor was derived from a man in his late teens or twenties with active or convalescent COVID-19. The rearrangement uses TRBV9 and TRBJ2-2, with 8 bases matching TRBD2. What was sequenced was peripheral blood. CDR3 sequence (DNA): TGTGCCAGCAGCGTATTCTCCGGGGGGGCGGGCACCGGGGAGCTGTTTTTT. Translated: CASSVFSGGAGTGELFF.